What follows is one T cell receptor (beta chain) and its context. This clone was seen a few times. What antigen it recognizes has not been identified. No base-level quality is on record; no much larger clone is a single base apart. The CDR3 numbers 14 residues from cysteine through phenylalanine. Only the CDR3 part of the read is kept: 42 bases, read in frame from the first base. CDR1 MNHEY and CDR2 SMNVEV were looked up in the germline V gene (reference sequence). V is reduced by 0 bases and J by 5 bases, leaving a spacing of 5 bases between them. Libraries were built with the immunoSEQ multiplex PCR assay. The study's processing was this. Preprocessing removed nonproductive sequences and CDR3s not starting with C, not ending with F or W, or shorter than 7 amino acids. The MANAFEST web app identified antigen-specific clonotypes based on expansion compared with the reference and other culture wells. A clone was considered positive if the clone showed significant expansion compared with the reference culture in 2 of 3 replicate wells at an FDR below 0.05. To be called positive, a clone also had to show significant expansion compared with every other tandem well and an odds ratio greater than 5. Pairwise Levenshtein distance, computed with the stringdist R package after three terminal residues were trimmed from each end, was used as the measure of CDR3 homology. In TCRdb, the immuneACCESS table is reduced to in-frame sequences with V and J assigned. These tables do not hold every clone; where another copy was compared, an unresolved V gene accounts for under half, and the others remain unexplained. The V and J calls and clone size were taken over from that table, and D and trimming were inferred from the DNA. This sample has 25,000 or so clones in its table, and about 77% of those were observed once. The top ten clonotypes cover around a sixth of the sample.

The data stem from a study of CD4 T cells in relation to SARS-CoV-2 and coronaviruses (TCRdb year 2021). With regard to the full study: In the ViraFEST assay, PBMCs were grown with antigen for approximately 11 days, and TCR beta CDR3s were then sequenced to identify antigen-specific clonal expansions. An HIV-1 Nef peptide pool or a culture without peptide was used as the negative reference condition. Shared crossreactive spike epitopes were mapped to their HLA restriction using patient-derived lymphoblastoid cell lines. Memory CD4+ T cell crossreactivity between SARS-CoV-2 and common cold coronavirus spike proteins was assessed at the TCR clonotype level in the study. Samples from three pre-COVID donors and the naive versus memory experiments were sequenced with the Adaptive Biotechnologies TCR-sequencing kit; other data were Illumina-based. A different TCR-beta assay, based on Illumina, was used to sequence expansion assays from other donors in the study. Broader findings and caveats from the paper: Small numbers of patients and of tested TCRs were a limitation of the study. Because the crossreactivity analysis focused on spike protein, crossreactivity against other viral proteins was not assessed. No donor contributed both pre-pandemic and post-infection samples, which limited tracing the source of pre-existing responses. Memory CD4+ clonotypes crossrecognizing SARS-CoV-2 and at least one common cold coronavirus spike were found in 55% to 75% of donors. Crossreactive clones showed significantly weaker SARS-CoV-2-driven expansion than monoreactive clones, consistent with antigenic imprinting.

CD4+ T cells from unexposed donors were collected before the COVID-19 pandemic (2011-2018). After about 10 days of culture, CD4+ T cells were isolated with the EasySep CD4+ T cell isolation kit. As far as cell numbers permitted, CD4+ T cells from unexposed donors were tested for reactivity against SARS-CoV-2 S and N as well as four spike pools from common cold coronaviruses. PBMCs were cultured at two million per well in IMDM supplemented with 5% human AB serum and about 9.3 IU/ml IL-2. Half of the culture medium was replaced with fresh IL-2-containing medium on days 3 and 7. In general, every peptide culture condition was set up in three replicate wells. The leukapheresis product for the unexposed donors was obtained through commercial purchase. Ficoll-Paque PLUS gradient centrifugation was used to isolate PBMCs from leukapheresis product or whole blood. PBMCs were either cryopreserved at -140°C or used fresh in the expansion assay. The QIAamp Micro DNA Kit was used to extract genomic DNA from the CD4+ T cells.

The source is a human donor in good health. The sample taken for sequencing was CD4+ T cells from PBMCs, cultured in vitro. The sequence links TRBV27 to TRBJ1-6; the D gene assignment is ambiguous. The CDR3 is CASSLSPDNSPLHF. The DNA sequence is given as TGTGCCAGCAGTTTATCCCCGGATAATTCACCCCTCCACTTT.